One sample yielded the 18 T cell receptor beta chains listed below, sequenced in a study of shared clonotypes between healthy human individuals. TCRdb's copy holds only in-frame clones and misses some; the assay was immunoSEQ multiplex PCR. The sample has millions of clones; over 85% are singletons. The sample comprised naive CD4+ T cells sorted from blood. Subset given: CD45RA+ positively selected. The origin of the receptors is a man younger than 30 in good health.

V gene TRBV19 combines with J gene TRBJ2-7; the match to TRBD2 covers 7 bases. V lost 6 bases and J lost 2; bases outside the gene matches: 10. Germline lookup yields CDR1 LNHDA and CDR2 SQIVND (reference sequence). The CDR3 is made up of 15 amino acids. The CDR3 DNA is TGTGCCAGTAGCCTCTCTGGCGGGGGAACCTACGAGCAGTACTTC. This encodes CASSLSGGGTYEQYF.

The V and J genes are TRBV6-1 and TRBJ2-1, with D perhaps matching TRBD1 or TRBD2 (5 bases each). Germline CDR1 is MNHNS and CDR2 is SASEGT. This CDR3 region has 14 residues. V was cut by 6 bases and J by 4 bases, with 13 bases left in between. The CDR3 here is CASRGVLAYNEQFF. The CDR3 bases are TGTGCCAGCAGGGGGGTACTGGCGTACAATGAGCAGTTCTTC.

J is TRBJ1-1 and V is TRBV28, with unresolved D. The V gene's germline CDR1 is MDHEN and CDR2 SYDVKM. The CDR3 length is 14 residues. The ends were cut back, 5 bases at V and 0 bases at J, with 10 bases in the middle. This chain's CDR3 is CASSPQSLNTEAFF. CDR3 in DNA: TGTGCCAGCAGTCCCCAGAGTTTGAACACTGAAGCTTTCTTT. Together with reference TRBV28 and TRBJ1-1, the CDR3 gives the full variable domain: DVKVTQSSRYLVKRTGEKVFLECVQDMDHENMFWYRQDPGLGLRLIYFSYDVKMKEKGDIPEGYSVSREKKERFSLILESASTNQTSMYLCASSPQSLNTEAFFGQGTRLTVV.

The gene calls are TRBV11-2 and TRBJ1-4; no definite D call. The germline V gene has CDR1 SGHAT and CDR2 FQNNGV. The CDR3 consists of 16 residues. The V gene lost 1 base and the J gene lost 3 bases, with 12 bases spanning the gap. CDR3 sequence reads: CASSLGGRVPNEKLFF. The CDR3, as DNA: TGTGCCAGCAGCTTAGGGGGTAGAGTTCCTAATGAAAAACTGTTTTTT.

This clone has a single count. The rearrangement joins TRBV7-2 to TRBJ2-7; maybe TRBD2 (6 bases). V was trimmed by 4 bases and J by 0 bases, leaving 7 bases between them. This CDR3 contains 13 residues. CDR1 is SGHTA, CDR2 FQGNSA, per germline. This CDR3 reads CASSSSDSYEQYF. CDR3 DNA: TGTGCCAGCAGCTCTAGCGACTCCTACGAGCAGTACTTC.

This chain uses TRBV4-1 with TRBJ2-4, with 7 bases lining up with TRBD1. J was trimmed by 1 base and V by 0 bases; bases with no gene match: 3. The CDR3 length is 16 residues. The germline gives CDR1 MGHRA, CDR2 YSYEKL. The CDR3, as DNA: TGCGCCAGCAGCCAAGAGAACAGGGGTGCCAAAAACATTCAGTACTTC. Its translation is CASSQENRGAKNIQYF.

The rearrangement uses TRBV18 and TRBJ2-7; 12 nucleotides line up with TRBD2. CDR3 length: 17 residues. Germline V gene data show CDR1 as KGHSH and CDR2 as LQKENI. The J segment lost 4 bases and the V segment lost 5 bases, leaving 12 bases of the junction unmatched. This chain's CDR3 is CASSVTSGGSVNYEQYF. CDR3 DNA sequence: TGTGCCAGCTCAGTCACTAGCGGGGGGTCCGTTAATTACGAGCAGTACTTC.

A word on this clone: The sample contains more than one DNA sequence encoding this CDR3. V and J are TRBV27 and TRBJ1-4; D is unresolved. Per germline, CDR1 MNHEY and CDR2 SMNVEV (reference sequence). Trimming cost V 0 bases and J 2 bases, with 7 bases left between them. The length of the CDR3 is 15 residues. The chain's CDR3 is CASSLSRTTNEKLFF. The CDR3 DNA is TGTGCCAGCAGTTTATCCAGGACCACTAATGAAAAACTGTTTTTT.

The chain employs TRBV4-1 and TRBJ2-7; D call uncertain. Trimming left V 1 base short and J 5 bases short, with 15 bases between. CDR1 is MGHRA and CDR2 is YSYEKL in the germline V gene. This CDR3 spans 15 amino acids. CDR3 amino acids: CASSQVDSLPHEQYF. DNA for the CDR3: TGCGCCAGCAGCCAAGTGGATAGCCTGCCCCACGAGCAGTACTTC.

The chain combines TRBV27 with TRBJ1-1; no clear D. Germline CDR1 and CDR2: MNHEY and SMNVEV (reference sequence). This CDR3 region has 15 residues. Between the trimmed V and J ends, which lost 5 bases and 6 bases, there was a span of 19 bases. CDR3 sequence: CASSPGGPLPPEAFF. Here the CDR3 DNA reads TGTGCCAGCAGTCCCGGCGGTCCTCTGCCCCCTGAAGCTTTCTTT.

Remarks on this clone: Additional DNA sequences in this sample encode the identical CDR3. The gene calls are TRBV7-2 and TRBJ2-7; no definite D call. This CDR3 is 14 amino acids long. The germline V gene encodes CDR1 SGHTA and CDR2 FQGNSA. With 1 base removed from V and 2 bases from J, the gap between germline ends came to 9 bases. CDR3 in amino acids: CASSLVAGPYEQYF. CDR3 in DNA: TGTGCCAGCAGCTTAGTAGCAGGCCCCTACGAGCAGTACTTC.

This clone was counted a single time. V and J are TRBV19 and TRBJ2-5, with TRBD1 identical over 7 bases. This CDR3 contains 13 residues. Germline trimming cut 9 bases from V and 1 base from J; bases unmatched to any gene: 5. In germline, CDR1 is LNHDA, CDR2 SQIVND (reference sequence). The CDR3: CASAQGSQETQYF. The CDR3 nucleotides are TGTGCCAGCGCACAGGGGAGCCAAGAGACCCAGTACTTC.

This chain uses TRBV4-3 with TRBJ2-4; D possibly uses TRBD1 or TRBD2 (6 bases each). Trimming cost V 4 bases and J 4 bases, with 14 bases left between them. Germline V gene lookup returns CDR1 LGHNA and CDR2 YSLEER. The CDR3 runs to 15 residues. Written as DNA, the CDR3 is TGCGCCAGCAGCCGGTACAGGGAGGAGAAAAACATTCAGTACTTC. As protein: CASSRYREEKNIQYF.

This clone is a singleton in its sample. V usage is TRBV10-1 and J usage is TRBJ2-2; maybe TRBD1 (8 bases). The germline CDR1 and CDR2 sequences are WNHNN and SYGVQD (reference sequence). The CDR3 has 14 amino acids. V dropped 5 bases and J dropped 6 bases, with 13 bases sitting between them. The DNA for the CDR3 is TGCGCCAGCAGTACAGGGGGGGGATCCGGGGAGCTGTTTTTT. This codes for CASSTGGGSGELFF.

The CDR3 nucleotides read TGTGCCAGTCGTGAGTTTTTATATGGCTACACCTTC. Protein sequence: CASREFLYGYTF. V gene TRBV19 combines with J gene TRBJ1-2; D not certain. The CDR3 loop spans 12 amino acids. The V gene's germline CDR1 is LNHDA and CDR2 SQIVND (reference sequence). V dropped 8 bases and J dropped 5 bases, with 12 bases sitting between them. Drawing the rest from reference TRBV19 and TRBJ1-2, the complete variable domain is DGGITQSPKYLFRKEGQNVTLSCEQNLNHDAMYWYRQDPGQGLRLIYYSQIVNDFQKGDIAEGYSVSREKKESFPLTVTSAQKNPTAFYLCASREFLYGYTFGSGTRLTVV.

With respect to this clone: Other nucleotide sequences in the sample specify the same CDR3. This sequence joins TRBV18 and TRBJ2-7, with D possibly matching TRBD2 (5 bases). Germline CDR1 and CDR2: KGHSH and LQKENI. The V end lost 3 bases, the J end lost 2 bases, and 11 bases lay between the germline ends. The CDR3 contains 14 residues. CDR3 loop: CASSPPGLPYEQYF. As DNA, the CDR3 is TGTGCCAGCTCACCCCCCGGACTTCCCTACGAGCAGTACTTC. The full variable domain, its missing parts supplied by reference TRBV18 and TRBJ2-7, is NAGVMQNPRHLVRRRGQEARLRCSPMKGHSHVYWYRQLPEEGLKFMVYLQKENIIDESGMPKERFSAEFPKEGPSILRIQQVVRGDSAAYFCASSPPGLPYEQYFGPGTRLTVT.

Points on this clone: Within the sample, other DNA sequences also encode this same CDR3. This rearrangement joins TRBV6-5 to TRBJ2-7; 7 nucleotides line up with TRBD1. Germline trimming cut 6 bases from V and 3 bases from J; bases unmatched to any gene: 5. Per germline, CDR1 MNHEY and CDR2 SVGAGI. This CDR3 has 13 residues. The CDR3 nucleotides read TGTGCCAGCAGCAGACAGGGATTCTACGAGCAGTACTTC. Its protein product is CASSRQGFYEQYF.

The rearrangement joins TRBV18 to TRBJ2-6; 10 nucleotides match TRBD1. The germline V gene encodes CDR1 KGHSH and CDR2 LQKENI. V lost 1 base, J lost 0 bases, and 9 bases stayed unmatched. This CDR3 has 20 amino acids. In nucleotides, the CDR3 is TGTGCCAGCTCACCACAAAGACAGGGGGCGGTCGGCTCTGGGGCCAACGTCCTGACTTTC. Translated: CASSPQRQGAVGSGANVLTF.